This entry lists 2 T cell receptor beta chains sequenced from one sample in a study of Ad26.COV2.S vaccination and SARS-CoV-2 variants. Here immunoSEQ multiplex PCR was the method, and the copy in TCRdb shows in-frame clones only, minus some. The sample has under 600,000 clones, about nine tenths seen once. Treatment meaning: approximately 18 received Ad26.COV2.S at low or high dose, single or two shots; about 5 received placebo; per-sample allocation not given. Collection of the samples took place on day 63 after the first injection of vaccine or placebo. This sample comprised peripheral blood, obtained in a trial of Ad26.COV2.S vaccine versus placebo. The receptors stem from a person aged 18-60 years who received the Ad26.COV2.S COVID-19 vaccine or a placebo.

This clone was seen more than once but under ten times. V gene TRBV12-3 or TRBV12-4 combines with J gene TRBJ2-1; D remains unclear. Trimming took off 6 bases at V and 4 bases at J, with 7 bases between the two ends. The CDR3 is 12 residues long. Here the CDR3 DNA reads TGTGCCAGCAGCGCTAATTACAATGAGCAGTTCTTC. Amino acid sequence: CASSANYNEQFF.

The count of this clone is one. The genes are TRBV2 and TRBJ2-7; D possibly uses TRBD1 or TRBD2 (5 bases each). V gave up 4 bases and J gave up 2 bases, with 9 bases separating them. This CDR3 has 13 residues. Germline V CDR1 and CDR2: SNHLY, FYNNEI. CDR3 sequence reads: CASSGDGTYEQYF. CDR3 bases: TGTGCCAGCAGTGGGGACGGAACCTACGAGCAGTACTTC.